This paragraph covers one T cell receptor beta chain sequence. As yet, its antigen is unknown. The data were obtained in a study of post-analysis software for immune sequencing data. Study-wide findings and caveats: Patients with multiple sclerosis recorded significantly lower normalized Chao1 diversity than controls, the study found. Patients showed TRBV5-6, TRBV5-1 and TRBV20-1 among five TRBV segments more frequent than in controls.

Unique molecular identifiers had been added to the TCR beta cDNA libraries. Using its own MiXCR run on the PCR reads, TCRdb lists one record per CDR3 protein. This sample has hundreds of thousands of distinct CDR3 sequences, with roughly 30% found just once. V dropped 7 bases and J dropped 4; count of bases not matched to a gene: 7. This CDR3 contains 14 residues. Germline assignment: CDR1 SQVTM and CDR2 ANQGSEA. The V gene is TRBV29-1, the J gene TRBJ2-3, with TRBD2 matching 11 bases. Sequencing was performed on blood. The sequence came from a girl aged 10 to 17 with multiple sclerosis. CDR3 protein: CSGKTSGEADTQYF. The CDR3 region has the DNA TGCAGCGGGAAGACTAGCGGGGAGGCAGATACGCAGTATTTT.